This T cell receptor (beta chain) came from a study of blood T cell repertoires in COVID-19. About the study: Specimens from acute and convalescent COVID-19 originated in the United States, Italy and Spain.

The germline gives CDR1 SGHNT, CDR2 YENEEA. CDR3 size: 13 residues. Trimming took 7 bases from V and 3 from J; bases not matched to a gene: 2. This clone was seen a few times. Per the study methods: Quantification of nucleated cells was approximated via reference gene primer amplification. Libraries were prepared by immunoSEQ multiplex PCR; TCRdb keeps only in-frame clonotypes and omits some of them. V and J calls and clone size are as listed in that table; D and trimming were resolved from the DNA. The sample shows about 210,000 clones, more than 75% of them seen only once. This chain connects TRBV11-3 to TRBJ1-1; 10 bases fit TRBD1. The source is a woman aged 40 to 50 with acute or convalescent COVID-19. What was sequenced was peripheral blood. The CDR3 loop reads CASKGTGDTEAFF. The CDR3 nucleotides are TGTGCCAGCAAGGGGACAGGGGACACTGAAGCTTTCTTT.